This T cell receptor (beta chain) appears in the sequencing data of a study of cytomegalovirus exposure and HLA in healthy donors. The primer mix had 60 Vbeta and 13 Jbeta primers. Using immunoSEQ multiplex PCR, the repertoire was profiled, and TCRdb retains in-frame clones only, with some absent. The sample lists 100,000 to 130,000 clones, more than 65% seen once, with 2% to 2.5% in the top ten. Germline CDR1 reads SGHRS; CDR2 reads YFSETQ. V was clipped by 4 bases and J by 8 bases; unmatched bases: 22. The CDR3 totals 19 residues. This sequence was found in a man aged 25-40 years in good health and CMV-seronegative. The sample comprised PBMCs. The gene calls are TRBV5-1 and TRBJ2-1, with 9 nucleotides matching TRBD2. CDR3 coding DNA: TGCGCCAGCAGCCCCATCGGCCGCGGGAGGCGGGAGGGCACCGATGAGCAGTTCTTC. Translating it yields CASSPIGRGRREGTDEQFF.